This T cell receptor beta chain was retrieved from a study of shared clonotypes between healthy human individuals. Produced via immunoSEQ multiplex PCR; TCRdb's table is partial and in-frame only. The profile shows some 2,000,000 clones, approximately 95% of them singletons. This TCR was recovered from a man between 18 and 29 years old in good health. Sequenced: naive CD4+ T cells sorted from blood. Subset noted: CD45RA+ positively selected.

The CDR3 protein is CASSLGSSSPLHF. The CDR3 DNA reads as TGTGCCAGCAGTTTAGGCAGTTCTTCACCCCTCCACTTT. V and J are TRBV27 and TRBJ1-6, with unresolved D. The CDR3 covers 13 residues. Germline V lookup: CDR1 MNHEY, CDR2 SMNVEV (reference sequence). Trimming pared 2 bases from V and 9 bases from J, leaving 8 bases between.